This TCR beta chain derives from a study of blood T cells in healthy people across ages. Study-wide context: Template switching retrieved approximately one barcoded beta molecule for each two T cells. Findings of the study overall: Significant beta diversity loss was already apparent by age roughly 44, declining roughly linearly. Since the PBMCs were unsorted, naive and antigen-experienced cells could not be conclusively compared. Compared with aged donors, long-lived donors showed fewer expanded clones, suggesting selection.

This clonotype was found many times. Its antigen is not identified. Trimming pared 4 bases from V and 9 bases from J, leaving 13 bases between. Germline CDR1 and CDR2: SNHLY and FYNNEI. The CDR3 contains 13 residues. PCR was performed a second time for about 7 to 12 cycles using a sample-barcoded 5' primer and a J-beta primer mix. Each CDR3 protein is one row after TCRdb ran MiXCR on the 5' RACE reads. This table has approximately 680,000 distinct CDR3 sequences, about 30% appearing once. Sequenced input: blood. The chain uses TRBV2 and TRBJ2-1, with D possibly being TRBD1 (5 bases). The sequence came from an elderly woman in good health. The CDR3 DNA sequence: TGTGCCAGCAGTGCGGCCGCTAGGGGTGAGCAGTTCTTC. This gives the protein CASSAAARGEQFF.